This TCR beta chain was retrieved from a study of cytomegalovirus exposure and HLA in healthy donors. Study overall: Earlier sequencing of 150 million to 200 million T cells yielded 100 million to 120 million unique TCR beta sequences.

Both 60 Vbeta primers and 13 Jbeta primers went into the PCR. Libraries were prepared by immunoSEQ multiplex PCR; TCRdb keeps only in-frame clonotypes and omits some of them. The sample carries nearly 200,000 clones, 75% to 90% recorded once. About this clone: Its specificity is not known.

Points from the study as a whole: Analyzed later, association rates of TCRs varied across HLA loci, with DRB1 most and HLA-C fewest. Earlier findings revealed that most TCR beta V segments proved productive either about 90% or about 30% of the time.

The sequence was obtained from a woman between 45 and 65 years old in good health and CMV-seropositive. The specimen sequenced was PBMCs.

In nucleotides, the CDR3 is TGCGCCTTACGGCGGGGGGGGGAATTCACAGATACGCAGTATTTT. Protein: CALRRGGEFTDTQYF. The chain couples TRBV10-2 to TRBJ2-3, with 9 bases that match TRBD2. The CDR3 has 15 amino acids. Germline loops: CDR1 WSHSY, CDR2 SAAADI. J lost 2 bases, V lost 11 bases, and 11 bases had no gene match.